The 30 T cell receptor beta chains given below trace back to one sample, sequenced in a study of T cell responses to AZD1222 COVID-19 vaccine. TCRdb's copy holds only in-frame clones and misses some; the assay was immunoSEQ multiplex PCR. The sample has 100,000 to 120,000 clones, about 90% seen once. This specimen consisted of peripheral blood, obtained 28 days after the second AZD1222 dose. These receptors all come from an adult who received the AZD1222 COVID-19 vaccine.

This rearrangement joins TRBV19 to TRBJ1-5; TRBD1 aligns across 7 bases. The junction had 10 bases not matched to a gene; V was cut back by 0 bases and J by 5 bases. The CDR3 extends over 17 amino acids. The germline gives CDR1 LNHDA, CDR2 SQIVND (reference sequence). The CDR3 nucleotides are TGTGCCAGTAGTATAGACGGGGAACAGGGGAGTTATCAGCCCCAGCATTTT. It yields the protein CASSIDGEQGSYQPQHF.

Within the sample, this clone is medium-sized. The V gene is TRBV7-9, the J gene TRBJ1-3; D unclear. The V end lost 5 bases, the J end lost 8 bases, and 10 bases lay between the germline ends. Germline CDR1 reads SEHNR; CDR2 reads FQNEAQ (reference sequence). This CDR3 comprises 12 residues. CDR3 amino acids: CASSHQRDTIYF. The DNA for the CDR3 is TGTGCCAGCAGCCACCAGAGAGACACCATATATTTT. Looking up the rest from reference TRBV7-9 and TRBJ1-3 gives the full variable domain: DTGVSQNPRHKITKRGQNVTFRCDPISEHNRLYWYRQTLGQGPEFLTYFQNEAQLEKSRLLSDRFSAERPKGSFSTLEIQRTEQGDSAMYLCASSHQRDTIYFGEGSWLTVV.

This clone was detected once. This chain joins TRBV5-6 and TRBJ2-7; the match to TRBD2 covers 8 bases. With 4 bases clipped from V and 2 bases from J, the junction kept 5 bases outside the gene matches. Germline CDR1 and CDR2: SGHDT and YYEEEE. This CDR3 is built from 14 residues. The CDR3 region is CASSEGLEPYEQYF. CDR3 DNA sequence: TGTGCCAGCAGCGAGGGACTAGAGCCCTACGAGCAGTACTTC.

This chain joins TRBV2 and TRBJ1-2, with D hard to call. Germline V lookup: CDR1 SNHLY, CDR2 FYNNEI. This CDR3 is 15 amino acids long. The V gene lost 6 bases and the J gene lost 0 bases, with 14 bases spanning the gap. The CDR3 region has the DNA TGTGCCAGCAGAGACGCCCACGGGGCTAACTATGGCTACACCTTC. The encoded protein is CASRDAHGANYGYTF.

The rearrangement links TRBV5-6 to TRBJ1-3; D not resolved. CDR1 and CDR2 (germline): SGHDT, YYEEEE. The CDR3 consists of 14 residues. V gave up 1 base and J gave up 1 base, with 6 bases separating them. Here the CDR3 reads CASSLRGSGNTIYF. DNA of the CDR3: TGTGCCAGCAGCTTGCGAGGGTCTGGAAACACCATATATTTT.

The genes are TRBV4-1 and TRBJ2-5, with D possibly matching TRBD1 (6 bases). CDR1 and CDR2 from the germline V gene are MGHRA and YSYEKL. This CDR3 comprises 16 residues. The V end lost 2 bases, the J end lost 4 bases, and 17 bases lay between the germline ends. The CDR3 region is CASSQYRQAPGETQYF. The CDR3 DNA reads as TGCGCCAGCAGCCAATATAGACAGGCCCCAGGAGAGACCCAGTACTTC.

This clone was seen just once. The genes are TRBV24-1 and TRBJ2-1; D gene uncertain. The CDR3 is 15 residues long. In germline, CDR1 is KGHDR, CDR2 SFDVKD. V lost 3 bases and J lost 4, with 12 bases in between. The chain's CDR3 is CATSDPDGRYNEQFF. The CDR3 DNA is TGTGCCACCAGTGATCCGGACGGAAGATACAATGAGCAGTTCTTC.

This rearrangement joins TRBV7-9 to TRBJ2-7; tentatively, D is TRBD1 or TRBD2 (5 bases each). CDR3 length equals 14 residues. V shed 5 bases and J shed 1 base, with 12 bases lying between them. Germline lookup yields CDR1 SEHNR and CDR2 FQNEAQ (reference sequence). CDR3 bases: TGTGCCAGCAGCCCTAGAGGGGAATCCTACGAGCAGTACTTC. Translating gives CASSPRGESYEQYF.

This chain links TRBV6-1 with TRBJ1-5, with 10 bases aligning to TRBD1. The CDR3 has 16 residues. Germline loops: CDR1 MNHNS, CDR2 SASEGT. J lost 7 bases, V lost 0 bases, and 6 bases had no gene match. In DNA form, the CDR3 reads TGTGCCAGCAGTGAAGCTCCCGGGACAGGGGAACAGCCCCAGCATTTT. Translated, it gives CASSEAPGTGEQPQHF.

The chain has TRBV27 and TRBJ1-1; weak D call: TRBD1 (5 bases). Trimming removed 3 bases at V and 4 bases at J, with 6 bases between. This CDR3 comprises 12 residues. Germline V gene sequence: CDR1 MNHEY, CDR2 SMNVEV (reference sequence). The CDR3 bases are TGTGCCAGCAGTTTCCAGGGCACTGAAGCTTTCTTT. Amino acid sequence: CASSFQGTEAFF.

V gene TRBV5-5 combines with J gene TRBJ1-2; 8 bases match TRBD1. The length of the CDR3 is 14 residues. Germline V CDR1 and CDR2: SGHKS, YYEKEE (reference sequence). J was trimmed by 4 bases and V by 4 bases; bases with no gene match: 6. The chain's CDR3 is CASSQYGQGYGYTF. The CDR3 bases are TGTGCCAGCAGCCAATACGGACAGGGCTATGGCTACACCTTC.

This chain uses TRBV7-8 with TRBJ1-2, with a possible D match to TRBD1 (5 bases). CDR3 size: 12 residues. The V end lost 5 bases, the J end lost 8 bases, and 12 bases lay between the germline ends. CDR1 is SGHVS, CDR2 FQNEAQ, per germline. CDR3 protein: CASSVSGGGYTF. The CDR3 DNA reads TGTGCCAGCAGCGTCTCGGGGGGAGGCTACACCTTC.

The rearrangement links TRBV27 to TRBJ1-6, with 9 bases lining up with TRBD1. The CDR3 covers 14 residues. V was clipped by 7 bases and J by 9 bases; unmatched bases: 7. Germline V gene data show CDR1 as MNHEY and CDR2 as SMNVEV (reference sequence). CDR3: CASTQDRGFSPLHF. The CDR3 DNA is TGTGCCAGCACACAGGACAGGGGTTTTTCACCCCTCCACTTT.

This sequence joins TRBV7-3 and TRBJ1-1; the match to TRBD1 covers 8 bases. Per the germline V gene, CDR1 is SGHTA and CDR2 is FQGTGA. The CDR3 covers 13 residues. The V gene end was trimmed by 6 bases and the J gene end by 5 bases; junction bases not matched to a gene: 5. CDR3 sequence reads: CASSSRGLTEAFF. DNA for the CDR3: TGTGCCAGCAGTAGCAGGGGGCTTACTGAAGCTTTCTTT.

Of note for this clone: Within the sample, other DNA sequences also encode this same CDR3. The chain combines TRBV11-2 with TRBJ1-2, with TRBD1 identical over 9 bases. With 1 base clipped from V and 6 bases from J, the junction kept 0 bases outside the gene matches. This CDR3 spans 13 amino acids. Germline CDR1 reads SGHAT; CDR2 reads FQNNGV. This CDR3 is CASSLGTGDGYTF. CDR3 in DNA: TGTGCCAGCAGCTTAGGGACAGGGGATGGCTACACCTTC. Together with reference TRBV11-2 and TRBJ1-2, the CDR3 gives the full variable domain: EAGVAQSPRYKIIEKRQSVAFWCNPISGHATLYWYQQILGQGPKLLIQFQNNGVVDDSQLPKDRFSAERLKGVDSTLKIQPAKLEDSAVYLCASSLGTGDGYTFGSGTRLTVV.

J is TRBJ1-5 and V is TRBV6-5; TRBD1 might be the D (6 bases). This CDR3 has 14 residues. Trimming took off 4 bases at V and 2 bases at J, with 9 bases between the two ends. The germline V gene encodes CDR1 MNHEY and CDR2 SVGAGI. The CDR3 is CASSSSGGNQPQHF. CDR3 in DNA: TGTGCCAGCAGTTCCTCAGGGGGCAATCAGCCCCAGCATTTT.

CDR3 amino acids: CASSPPPGAKNIQYF. DNA for the CDR3: TGTGCCAGCTCACCACCTCCGGGTGCCAAAAACATTCAGTACTTC. This sequence joins TRBV18 and TRBJ2-4; D not resolved. Trimming took off 0 bases at V and 1 base at J, with 7 bases between the two ends. CDR1 KGHSH and CDR2 LQKENI come from the germline V gene. The CDR3 spans 15 residues. Full variable domain (rest looked up from reference TRBV18 and TRBJ2-4): NAGVMQNPRHLVRRRGQEARLRCSPMKGHSHVYWYRQLPEEGLKFMVYLQKENIIDESGMPKERFSAEFPKEGPSILRIQQVVRGDSAAYFCASSPPPGAKNIQYFGAGTRLSVL.

The chain recombines TRBV21-1 with TRBJ2-4; the table's D call, TRBD2, has no DNA check behind it. TRBV21-1 is designated a pseudogene. There are 17 residues in the CDR3. As DNA, the CDR3 is TGTGCCAGCAGCAACTCGACGGGAAGGATAGCCAAAAACATTCAGTACTTC. Protein sequence: CASSNSTGRIAKNIQYF.

This clone was counted once. The CDR3 sequence is CASSEGDAGGNTEAFF. CDR3 in DNA: TGTGCCAGCAGTGAAGGAGATGCAGGGGGGAACACTGAAGCTTTCTTT. The chain links TRBV2 to TRBJ1-1, with TRBD1 matching 7 bases. V lost 1 base, J lost 1 base, and 6 bases stayed unmatched. The germline V gene has CDR1 SNHLY and CDR2 FYNNEI. The CDR3 covers 16 residues.

The V gene is TRBV19, the J gene TRBJ1-2; 10 bases are a match to TRBD1. The CDR3 spans 17 residues. In germline, CDR1 is LNHDA, CDR2 SQIVND (reference sequence). Trimming removed 3 bases from V and 4 bases from J; junction bases left unmatched: 11. The CDR3 loop is CASSISHGQGGFYGYTF. CDR3 DNA sequence: TGTGCCAGTAGTATCTCCCACGGACAGGGGGGTTTCTATGGCTACACCTTC.

This clone was picked up one time. J is TRBJ2-5 and V is TRBV15; 10 bases agree with TRBD1. Germline loops: CDR1 LNHNV, CDR2 YYDKDF (reference sequence). The CDR3 consists of 13 residues. V gave up 10 bases and J gave up 5 bases; unmatched junction bases: 7. CDR3 in DNA: TGTGCCATGGGACAGGGGAAAGGGGAGACCCAGTACTTC. This gives the protein CAMGQGKGETQYF. Complete variable domain (other parts from reference TRBV15 and TRBJ2-5): DAMVIQNPRYQVTQFGKPVTLSCSQTLNHNVMYWYQQKSSQAPKLLFHYYDKDFNNEADTPDNFQSRRPNTSFCFLDIRSPGLGDTAMYLCAMGQGKGETQYFGPGTRLLVL.

This clone was counted once. The chain combines TRBV7-9 with TRBJ1-4; D is unclear. Between the trimmed V and J ends, which lost 5 bases and 7 bases, there was a span of 17 bases. This CDR3 region has 15 residues. Germline loops: CDR1 SEHNR, CDR2 FQNEAQ (reference sequence). CDR3 in DNA: TGTGCCAGCAGCCCAAGGTCGGGTGTAGGTGAAAAACTGTTTTTT. This encodes CASSPRSGVGEKLFF.

This chain links TRBV6-5 with TRBJ1-1; perhaps TRBD1 as D (6 bases). This CDR3 has 14 residues. Germline values: CDR1 MNHEY, CDR2 SVGAGI. Trimming shortened V by 1 base and J by 6 bases, and 12 bases separated the two germline ends. CDR3 residues: CASSYLGGDAEAFF. The CDR3 DNA sequence: TGTGCCAGCAGTTACTTAGGGGGGGACGCTGAAGCTTTCTTT.

V usage is TRBV3-1 (or the pseudogene TRBV3-2) and J usage is TRBJ1-2; 7 nucleotides align to TRBD1. In germline, CDR1 is LGHDT, CDR2 YNNKEL (reference sequence). V lost 3 bases and J lost 5; bases outside the gene matches: 6. This CDR3 comprises 14 residues. This CDR3 reads CASSQRGLRYGYTF. The CDR3, as DNA: TGTGCCAGCAGCCAGAGGGGGCTAAGGTATGGCTACACCTTC.

This chain connects TRBV2 to TRBJ1-1; TRBD1 matches 10 bases. The trim removed 1 base at V and 4 bases at J, leaving 3 bases unmatched. The CDR3 length is 15 residues. In germline, CDR1 is SNHLY, CDR2 FYNNEI. CDR3 amino acids: CASSEGDRGRTEAFF. CDR3 nucleotides: TGTGCCAGCAGTGAAGGGGACAGGGGTCGCACTGAAGCTTTCTTT.

The chain combines TRBV29-1 with TRBJ2-1; D could derive from TRBD1 or TRBD2 (6 bases each). V lost 1 base, J lost 4 bases, and 14 bases lay in between. Germline V CDR1 and CDR2: SQVTM, ANQGSEA. This CDR3 is built from 15 residues. The CDR3 nucleotides are TGCAGCGTTGAAGGGGGGGCGTTATGGTACAATGAGCAGTTCTTC. This sequence encodes CSVEGGALWYNEQFF.

This chain joins TRBV18 and TRBJ1-3; unclear D gene. The length of the CDR3 is 16 residues. Germline loops: CDR1 KGHSH, CDR2 LQKENI. The V end was cut by 0 bases, the J end by 0 bases, with 9 bases between. The CDR3 nucleotides read TGTGCCAGCTCACCACCGAGGAGCTTCTCTGGAAACACCATATATTTT. It translates to CASSPPRSFSGNTIYF. Drawing the rest from reference TRBV18 and TRBJ1-3, the complete variable domain is NAGVMQNPRHLVRRRGQEARLRCSPMKGHSHVYWYRQLPEEGLKFMVYLQKENIIDESGMPKERFSAEFPKEGPSILRIQQVVRGDSAAYFCASSPPRSFSGNTIYFGEGSWLTVV.

V and J are TRBV5-4 and TRBJ2-7; 7 bases align to TRBD1. From germline, CDR1 is SGHNT and CDR2 YYREEE (reference sequence). The CDR3 consists of 13 residues. With V trimmed by 3 bases and J by 5 bases, 5 bases remained unmatched. The CDR3 DNA follows: TGTGCCAGCAGCTCGACAGGGCTTGACGAGCAGTACTTC. It specifies CASSSTGLDEQYF.

The chain employs TRBV5-1 and TRBJ1-4; no firm D call. The germline gives CDR1 SGHRS, CDR2 YFSETQ. The V and J ends lost 0 bases and 7 bases respectively, with 10 bases between them. The CDR3 contains 14 residues. The CDR3 reads CASSLGGTSEKLFF. The CDR3 DNA reads TGCGCCAGCAGCTTGGGGGGTACGTCTGAAAAACTGTTTTTT.

This sequence joins TRBV6-5 and TRBJ2-5; TRBD1 matches 7 bases. The CDR3 is made up of 14 amino acids. Germline loops: CDR1 MNHEY, CDR2 SVGAGI. Trimming cost V 0 bases and J 5 bases; bases outside gene matches: 3. This chain's CDR3 is CASSYSTGQETQYF. The CDR3 nucleotides are TGTGCCAGCAGTTACTCGACAGGGCAGGAGACCCAGTACTTC.